Described below is a single TCR beta chain sequence and its context. Its cognate antigen is unknown. Time point reported: pretreatment peripheral blood. Produced via immunoSEQ multiplex PCR; TCRdb's table is partial and in-frame only. Counted here are roughly 90,000 clones, more than 80% occurring once; the ten biggest clones make up 0.85% to 1%. The data were taken from a study of PD-L1 blockade in urothelial cancer. The CDR3 sequence is 15 residues long. Per the germline V gene, CDR1 is MNHEY and CDR2 is SMNVEV (reference sequence). V was pared by 3 bases and J by 2 bases, with 12 bases between. Points from the study as a whole: More expansion of tumor-associated blood clones, seen at 3 weeks, marked durable-benefit patients.

The origin of this receptor is a woman older than 75 with urothelial cancer. The source material was PBMCs, sampled around atezolizumab (anti-PD-L1) treatment. This chain uses TRBV27 with TRBJ2-3; weak D call: TRBD2 (6 bases). The CDR3 DNA is TGTGCCAGCAGTTTCGGGAGAAGTCCCACAGATACGCAGTATTTT. Residues: CASSFGRSPTDTQYF.